This TCR beta chain was captured in a study of T cells after yellow fever vaccination. This CDR3 contains 11 residues. V lost 6 bases, J lost 3 bases, and 5 bases lay in between. The germline V gene has CDR1 KGHSH and CDR2 LQKENI. TCRdb passed the 5' RACE reads through MiXCR, listing each CDR3 protein once. The sample lists some 240,000 distinct CDR3 sequences; around 5.3% were seen once. This clonotype was sampled from a man aged 18-30 years who received the YFV17D yellow fever vaccine. The V gene is TRBV18, the J gene TRBJ1-2; D gene uncertain. The starting material was CD4+ T cells sorted from PBMCs, obtained on the day of the yellow fever booster vaccination. The CDR3 is CASSWDYGYTF. The DNA for the CDR3 is TGTGCCAGCTCCTGGGACTATGGCTACACCTTC.